These 30 T cell receptor beta chains were all obtained from the same sample, sequenced in a study of T cell responses to AZD1222 COVID-19 vaccine. The repertoire was sequenced with immunoSEQ multiplex PCR; TCRdb's copy has only in-frame clones and lacks some. The sample holds roughly 200,000 clones, approximately 86% seen once. Sequences were derived from peripheral blood, sampled on day 0 of AZD1222 vaccination. Receptor source: an adult in good health.

V usage is TRBV4-2 and J usage is TRBJ1-6, with 11 bases identical to TRBD1. The CDR3 has 17 amino acids. The germline V gene encodes CDR1 LGHNA and CDR2 YNFKEQ. J gave up 8 bases and V 1 base, and 7 bases lay outside the gene matches. CDR3 DNA sequence: TGTGCCAGCAGCCAAGTGGTCGGACAGGGGGCCGATTCACCCCTCCACTTT. It encodes CASSQVVGQGADSPLHF.

The J gene is TRBJ1-4, the V gene TRBV12-3 or TRBV12-4, with D perhaps matching TRBD1 (6 bases). The germline V and J ends were trimmed by 10 bases and 8 bases, with 8 bases remaining between them. The CDR3 has 10 amino acids. CDR3 sequence: CATRGEKLFF. The CDR3 DNA follows: TGTGCCACCAGGGGAGAAAAACTGTTTTTT.

The chain carries TRBV19 and TRBJ1-1; D might be TRBD1 (6 bases). V was cut by 3 bases and J by 5 bases, with 19 bases left in between. The germline gives CDR1 LNHDA, CDR2 SQIVND (reference sequence). The CDR3 sequence is 16 residues long. The CDR3 DNA follows: TGTGCCAGTAGTATGGGGGCAGGGCGACGTAGAACTGAAGCTTTCTTT. This translates into CASSMGAGRRRTEAFF.

The gene calls are TRBV7-9 and TRBJ1-1, with 7 nucleotides matching TRBD1. The V gene end was trimmed by 1 base and the J gene end by 10 bases; junction bases not matched to a gene: 6. There are 13 residues in the CDR3. CDR1 and CDR2 from the germline V gene are SEHNR and FQNEAQ (reference sequence). In nucleotides, the CDR3 is TGTGCCAGCAGCTTAGACGGCCCAGGGGGAGCTTTCTTT. Protein sequence: CASSLDGPGGAFF.

This clone is a singleton in its sample. This rearrangement joins TRBV28 to TRBJ1-2, with D possibly TRBD1 on 6 matching bases. Germline V lookup: CDR1 MDHEN, CDR2 SYDVKM. CDR3 length: 12 amino acids. Trimming pared 7 bases from V and 10 bases from J, leaving 16 bases between. In nucleotides, the CDR3 is TGTGCCAGCACTTCGACAGGCAAACCCTACACCTTC. Amino acid sequence: CASTSTGKPYTF.

This clone was recorded a few times. This rearrangement joins TRBV21-1 to TRBJ2-3; TRBD1, the table's D call, lacks a check against the DNA. TRBV21-1 represents a pseudogene. The length of the CDR3 is 16 residues. CDR3 protein: CASSKERDRGTDTQYF. CDR3 DNA: TGTGCCAGCAGCAAAGAACGGGACAGGGGCACAGATACGCAGTATTTT.

The rearrangement uses TRBV6-5 and TRBJ2-5; weak D call: TRBD2 (7 bases). This CDR3 is built from 14 residues. Germline V CDR1 and CDR2: MNHEY, SVGAGI. V lost 5 bases and J 5 bases, leaving 15 bases between the germline ends. CDR3 nucleotides: TGTGCCAGCAGTCGTTCCAGGGGAGGGGAGACCCAGTACTTC. It is translated as CASSRSRGGETQYF.

The rearrangement joins TRBV6-6 to TRBJ2-1; 8 nucleotides match TRBD1. The germline V gene has CDR1 MNHNY and CDR2 SVGAGI (reference sequence). Trimming at V came to 2 bases and at J to 4 bases, leaving 1 base not matched to a gene. The CDR3 totals 14 residues. The CDR3 sequence is CASSYRDRYNEQFF. In DNA form, the CDR3 reads TGTGCCAGCAGTTACCGGGACAGGTACAATGAGCAGTTCTTC.

Only one count was recorded for this clone. The chain employs TRBV30 and TRBJ1-2; D unclear. Trimming took off 4 bases at V and 5 bases at J, with 11 bases between the two ends. Germline CDR1 is GTSNPN and CDR2 is SVGIG (reference sequence). CDR3 length: 12 residues. The CDR3 sequence is CAWTTRKYGYTF. In DNA, the CDR3 is TGTGCCTGGACTACACGGAAATATGGCTACACCTTC.

V is TRBV11-2 and J is TRBJ1-1; D remains ambiguous. Per germline, CDR1 SGHAT and CDR2 FQNNGV. CDR3 length equals 13 residues. The ends were cut back, 2 bases at V and 1 base at J, with 5 bases in the middle. The CDR3 sequence: CASSLTGNTEAFF. The DNA for the CDR3 is TGTGCCAGCAGCTTAACGGGGAACACTGAAGCTTTCTTT. The variable domain in full, with the rest retrieved from reference TRBV11-2 and TRBJ1-1, is EAGVAQSPRYKIIEKRQSVAFWCNPISGHATLYWYQQILGQGPKLLIQFQNNGVVDDSQLPKDRFSAERLKGVDSTLKIQPAKLEDSAVYLCASSLTGNTEAFFGQGTRLTVV.

This clone showed up just once. The rearrangement uses TRBV18 and TRBJ2-1, with 10 bases lining up with TRBD2. Germline values: CDR1 KGHSH, CDR2 LQKENI. V shed 4 bases, J shed 8 bases, and the junction held 5 bases outside the gene matches. CDR3 length: 14 residues. The CDR3 coding sequence is TGTGCCAGCTCACTCGGACTAGCGGTCGATGAGCAGTTCTTC. Amino acids: CASSLGLAVDEQFF. The variable domain in full, with the rest retrieved from reference TRBV18 and TRBJ2-1, is NAGVMQNPRHLVRRRGQEARLRCSPMKGHSHVYWYRQLPEEGLKFMVYLQKENIIDESGMPKERFSAEFPKEGPSILRIQQVVRGDSAAYFCASSLGLAVDEQFFGPGTRLTVL.

The genes are TRBV12-5 and TRBJ1-2; 9 bases fit TRBD1. The V and J ends lost 7 bases and 4 bases, in that order; junction bases with no gene match: 19. CDR1 and CDR2 (germline): LGHNT, FRNRAP. The CDR3 loop spans 18 amino acids. Here the CDR3 reads CASALATGGPLPSYGYTF. The CDR3, as DNA: TGTGCTAGTGCTCTTGCTACAGGGGGCCCGCTCCCGTCCTATGGCTACACCTTC.

This clone has only one observation. This sequence joins TRBV6-2 or TRBV6-3 and TRBJ1-2; no definite D call. The germline CDR1 and CDR2 sequences are MNHEY and SVGEGT. V lost 3 bases and J 5 bases, leaving 7 bases between the germline ends. This CDR3 is 12 amino acids long. The CDR3 DNA follows: TGTGCCAGCAGTTATTTTAGGTATGGCTACACCTTC. Translated, it gives CASSYFRYGYTF.

This chain uses TRBV5-4 with TRBJ1-1, with 7 bases aligning to TRBD1. CDR3 size: 16 residues. Germline lookup yields CDR1 SGHNT and CDR2 YYREEE (reference sequence). The trim removed 4 bases at V and 3 bases at J, leaving 12 bases unmatched. The CDR3 here is CASSPDRRDGDTEAFF. The CDR3 DNA reads as TGTGCCAGCAGCCCGGACAGGAGAGATGGGGACACTGAAGCTTTCTTT. Full variable domain (missing parts from reference TRBV5-4 and TRBJ1-1): ETGVTQSPTHLIKTRGQQVTLRCSSQSGHNTVSWYQQALGQGPQFIFQYYREEENGRGNFPPRFSGLQFPNYSSELNVNALELDDSALYLCASSPDRRDGDTEAFFGQGTRLTVV.

This chain links TRBV5-6 with TRBJ2-4, with TRBD2 as a possible D gene (6 bases). The germline CDR1 and CDR2 sequences are SGHDT and YYEEEE. The ends were cut back, 1 base at V and 10 bases at J, with 12 bases in the middle. The CDR3 extends over 13 amino acids. The CDR3 nucleotides read TGTGCCAGCAGCTTGTGGGGGGAGTTTATTCAGTACTTC. Translated, it gives CASSLWGEFIQYF.

The chain carries TRBV28 and TRBJ2-1, with D unclear. Trimming removed 8 bases at V and 5 bases at J, with 7 bases between. CDR3 length equals 11 residues. Germline CDR1 and CDR2: MDHEN and SYDVKM. The CDR3 DNA follows: TGTGCCAGCCTCAGAGACAATGAGCAGTTCTTC. It specifies CASLRDNEQFF.

The chain joins TRBV19 to TRBJ1-2; D remains unclear. V shed 9 bases and J shed 8 bases, with 13 bases lying between them. The germline CDR1 and CDR2 sequences are LNHDA and SQIVND (reference sequence). CDR3 length: 11 residues. As DNA, the CDR3 is TGTGCCAGCCATTTCGGACGCGGCTACACCTTC. This gives the protein CASHFGRGYTF.

The chain carries TRBV28 and TRBJ2-5; 9 nucleotides line up with TRBD2. The germline gives CDR1 MDHEN, CDR2 SYDVKM. The CDR3 is 16 amino acids. V lost 4 bases to trimming and J lost 0 bases; unmatched junction nucleotides: 6. CDR3 loop: CASSSGGGGNQETQYF. For the CDR3, the DNA is TGTGCCAGCAGTTCCGGCGGGGGGGGGAACCAAGAGACCCAGTACTTC. The full variable domain, completed using reference TRBV28 and TRBJ2-5, is DVKVTQSSRYLVKRTGEKVFLECVQDMDHENMFWYRQDPGLGLRLIYFSYDVKMKEKGDIPEGYSVSREKKERFSLILESASTNQTSMYLCASSSGGGGNQETQYFGPGTRLLVL.

The CDR3 loop is CASKAGDNNEQFF. In DNA form, the CDR3 reads TGCGCCAGCAAAGCGGGGGACAACAATGAGCAGTTCTTC. The chain links TRBV5-1 to TRBJ2-1; 8 bases align to TRBD2. This CDR3 is 13 amino acids long. V was pared by 6 bases and J by 5 bases, with 4 bases of the junction left unmatched. Germline V gene data show CDR1 as SGHRS and CDR2 as YFSETQ. Together with reference TRBV5-1 and TRBJ2-1, the CDR3 gives the full variable domain: KAGVTQTPRYLIKTRGQQVTLSCSPISGHRSVSWYQQTPGQGLQFLFEYFSETQRNKGNFPGRFSGRQFSNSRSEMNVSTLELGDSALYLCASKAGDNNEQFFGPGTRLTVL.

The rearrangement links TRBV7-8 to TRBJ1-2; weak D call: TRBD1 (5 bases). In germline, CDR1 is SGHVS, CDR2 FQNEAQ. V lost 0 bases to trimming and J lost 4 bases, with 12 bases between them. CDR3 length equals 15 residues. CDR3 in DNA: TGTGCCAGCAGCTTAGCAGGGGTTGGAGGCTATGGCTACACCTTC. Protein: CASSLAGVGGYGYTF. Filled out from reference TRBV7-8 and TRBJ1-2, the complete variable domain reads GAGVSQSPRYKVAKRGQDVALRCDPISGHVSLFWYQQALGQGPEFLTYFQNEAQLDKSGLPSDRFFAERPEGSVSTLKIQRTQQEDSAVYLCASSLAGVGGYGYTFGSGTRLTVV.

The chain uses TRBV12-3 or TRBV12-4 and TRBJ2-7; D possibly uses TRBD1 or TRBD2 (6 bases each). The germline V and J ends were trimmed by 6 bases and 7 bases, with 16 bases remaining between them. This CDR3 is built from 13 residues. The DNA of the CDR3 is TGTGCCAGCAGAACGGGGGCGCCGGGGGAGCAGTACTTC. Translation gives CASRTGAPGEQYF.

This chain links TRBV4-3 with TRBJ2-7; 7 nucleotides agree with TRBD1. Germline trimming cut 5 bases from V and 3 bases from J; bases unmatched to any gene: 10. This CDR3 is built from 15 residues. Germline loops: CDR1 LGHNA, CDR2 YSLEER. CDR3 sequence: CASSSQTGTSYEQYF. DNA of the CDR3: TGCGCCAGCAGCTCCCAGACAGGGACAAGCTACGAGCAGTACTTC.

The chain recombines TRBV29-1 with TRBJ1-2; D is possibly TRBD1 (5 bases). The V and J ends lost 4 bases and 7 bases respectively, with 19 bases between them. The CDR3 length is 14 residues. Germline V gene sequence: CDR1 SQVTM, CDR2 ANQGSEA. CDR3 coding DNA: TGCAGCGTTGTGGGGCCGCCCAGAAGTACTGGCTACACCTTC. This encodes CSVVGPPRSTGYTF.

The CDR3 sequence: CAWNQGALGYTF. CDR3 DNA: TGTGCCTGGAATCAGGGGGCTCTTGGCTACACCTTC. This chain links TRBV30 with TRBJ1-2, with 8 bases fitting TRBD1. The germline gives CDR1 GTSNPN, CDR2 SVGIG (reference sequence). The CDR3 runs 12 residues. The V segment lost 4 bases and the J segment 7 bases; nucleotides outside the gene matches: 5.

The chain uses TRBV6-1 and TRBJ1-4, with D unclear. This CDR3 is 12 amino acids long. V lost 2 bases, J lost 7 bases, and 5 bases lay in between. The germline gives CDR1 MNHNS, CDR2 SASEGT. CDR3: CASSEIVEKLFF. In nucleotides, the CDR3 is TGTGCCAGCAGTGAAATTGTTGAAAAACTGTTTTTT.

This clone was seen more than once but under ten times. The J gene is TRBJ2-6, the V gene TRBV6-4; no firm D call. Germline V gives CDR1 MRHNA, CDR2 SNTAGT. The CDR3 consists of 15 residues. Trimming removed 6 bases from V and 0 bases from J, with 9 bases in between. CDR3 protein: CASSPDNSGANVLTF. In nucleotides, the CDR3 is TGTGCCAGCAGCCCAGACAACTCTGGGGCCAACGTCCTGACTTTC.

V gene TRBV10-3 combines with J gene TRBJ2-1; D gene uncertain. The CDR3 totals 12 residues. Trimming removed 7 bases from V and 6 bases from J, with 10 bases in between. Germline CDR1 is ENHRY and CDR2 is SYGVKD. CDR3 sequence reads: CAIKASGNEQFF. For the CDR3, the DNA is TGTGCCATCAAGGCCTCCGGCAATGAGCAGTTCTTC.

This sequence joins TRBV5-1 and TRBJ1-1; TRBD1 is a possible D gene (5 bases). Trimming took 1 base from V and 3 from J, leaving 7 bases between them. Germline V lookup: CDR1 SGHRS, CDR2 YFSETQ. The CDR3 has 13 amino acids. The CDR3 coding sequence is TGCGCCAGCAGCTTGCAGGGAGACACTGAAGCTTTCTTT. The encoded protein is CASSLQGDTEAFF.

This clone was observed a single time. Other DNA sequences in the sample encode the same CDR3. The chain joins TRBV12-3 or TRBV12-4 to TRBJ1-2; 9 nucleotides agree with TRBD1. The V gene end was trimmed by 6 bases and the J gene end by 8 bases; junction bases not matched to a gene: 7. The CDR3 extends over 13 amino acids. CDR3 region: CASSLGQGSGYTF. Written as DNA, the CDR3 is TGTGCCAGCAGCCTCGGACAGGGGAGCGGCTACACCTTC.

The V call is TRBV5-1, the J call TRBJ1-1; 8 nucleotides line up with TRBD1. The germline gives CDR1 SGHRS, CDR2 YFSETQ. The J segment lost 7 bases and the V segment lost 0 bases, leaving 8 bases of the junction unmatched. The CDR3 runs 15 residues. CDR3 sequence reads: CASSLGTGIWDEAFF. CDR3 DNA: TGCGCCAGCAGCTTGGGGACAGGGATTTGGGATGAAGCTTTCTTT.